One and the same sample provided the 5 T cell receptor beta chains below, sequenced in a study of CXCR3-negative and CXCR3-positive naive CD8 T cells. Study findings and constraints: Against CXCR3-negative naive cells, CXCR3-positive naive cells showed more hydrophobic TRB CDR3s.

The antigens of these receptors remain unknown. With UMI labels, 5' RACE was used to prepare the TRB cDNA libraries. TCRdb derives one entry per CDR3 protein from the 5' RACE reads, leaving out DNA. This sample's table has over 95,000 distinct CDR3 sequences. The sample consisted of naive CXCR3+ CD8+ T cells from blood. Specified subset: CD45RO-CCR7+CD27+CD95- naive CD8+ T cells expressing CXCR3 (TNR3+). The receptors were sampled from a human donor in good health. Some clones in this sample may be carry-over from other donors' samples.

The chain combines TRBV28 with TRBJ2-1; TCRdb's assignment of TRBD1 cannot be checked, as there is no DNA. The CDR3 contains 21 residues. Germline-derived CDR1 and CDR2 are MDHEN and SYDVKM. The CDR3 region is CASSSPPAQGAFIPLQDEQFF.

This chain uses TRBV15 with TRBJ2-7; TCRdb returns TRBD1, unconfirmable since there is no DNA. The CDR3 runs to 15 residues. CDR1 and CDR2 from the germline V gene are LNHNV and YYDKDF (reference sequence). CDR3 region: CATSRDRDRAYEQYF.

The gene calls are TRBV2 and TRBJ1-5; the TRBD1 assignment by TCRdb is unverifiable without DNA. This CDR3 is built from 14 residues. Germline CDR1 is SNHLY and CDR2 is FYNNEI. The CDR3 spells CASSSGQGNQPQHF. Filled out from reference TRBV2 and TRBJ1-5, the complete variable domain reads EPEVTQTPSHQVTQMGQEVILRCVPISNHLYFYWYRQILGQKVEFLVSFYNNEISEKSEIFDDQFSVERPDGSNFTLKIRSTKLEDSAMYFCASSSGQGNQPQHFGDGTRLSIL.

The V call is TRBV28, the J call TRBJ1-1; TCRdb reports TRBD1, a call that lacks DNA to check it against. CDR3 length: 16 amino acids. Germline CDR1 is MDHEN and CDR2 is SYDVKM. CDR3 loop: CASSPLPGLENTEAFF.

The gene calls are TRBV6-6 and TRBJ2-5; without DNA, the TCRdb call of TRBD2 cannot be checked. This CDR3 is built from 15 residues. Per germline, CDR1 MNHNY and CDR2 SVGAGI (reference sequence). CDR3 amino acids: CASSSIAGGPETQYF.